The 7 T cell receptor beta chains below were found in one sample sequenced in a study of blood T cell repertoires in COVID-19. Assay: immunoSEQ multiplex PCR; the TCRdb copy retains only in-frame clones and omits some. Of around 620,000 clones in the sample, 85% to 90% were seen once. The sequencing sample was made of peripheral blood. These receptors were collected from a woman younger than 35 with acute or convalescent COVID-19.

The chain has TRBV18 and TRBJ1-5; a weak D match, TRBD1 (6 bases). This CDR3 comprises 17 residues. Trimming took off 4 bases at V and 2 bases at J, with 18 bases between the two ends. The germline CDR1 and CDR2 sequences are KGHSH and LQKENI. CDR3 sequence reads: CASSLRDISVGNQPQHF. DNA for the CDR3: TGTGCCAGCTCACTTAGGGACATTTCAGTTGGCAATCAGCCCCAGCATTTT.

A few counts support this clone. The CDR3 loop is CASSARGGSLTGYTF. In DNA form, the CDR3 reads TGTGCCAGCAGTGCCAGGGGTGGGTCCCTAACGGGCTACACCTTC. The V gene is TRBV6-4, the J gene TRBJ1-2, with a weak D call TRBD1 (6 bases). Trimming shortened V by 4 bases and J by 8 bases, and 20 bases separated the two germline ends. The CDR3 is 15 amino acids. The germline V gene encodes CDR1 MRHNA and CDR2 SNTAGT.

The CDR3, as DNA: TGTGCCAGCAGCTTAGATGGGGGGGCTATCCTCTCCTACGAGCAGTACTTC. Residues: CASSLDGGAILSYEQYF. The chain couples TRBV11-2 to TRBJ2-7, with D possibly being TRBD2 (7 bases). The V gene lost 0 bases and the J gene lost 0 bases, with 15 bases spanning the gap. The CDR3 extends over 17 amino acids. Germline values: CDR1 SGHAT, CDR2 FQNNGV.

This clone was detected once. The rearrangement uses TRBV2 and TRBJ1-1, with 9 bases fitting TRBD1. This CDR3 has 13 residues. Trimming removed 7 bases from V and 3 bases from J; junction bases left unmatched: 3. The germline V gene encodes CDR1 SNHLY and CDR2 FYNNEI. This chain's CDR3 is CASKGDRDTEAFF. The CDR3 bases are TGTGCCAGCAAGGGGGACAGGGACACTGAAGCTTTCTTT.

CDR3: CASSATATGIETQYF. CDR3 in DNA: TGTGCCAGCAGTGCGACGGCCACGGGAATAGAGACCCAGTACTTC. This chain uses TRBV25-1 with TRBJ2-5, with a possible D match to TRBD2 (5 bases). The V and J ends lost 4 bases and 4 bases respectively, with 16 bases between them. This CDR3 contains 15 residues. CDR1 and CDR2 from the germline V gene are MGHDK and SYGVNS.

The chain joins TRBV28 to TRBJ1-6; TRBD1 might be the D (5 bases). CDR1 is MDHEN, CDR2 SYDVKM, per germline. This CDR3 has 12 residues. V lost 5 bases and J lost 10, with 9 bases in between. The CDR3 nucleotides are TGTGCCAGCAGTAGAAGGGGCTCACCCCTCCACTTT. Amino acid sequence: CASSRRGSPLHF. The full variable domain, in which reference TRBV28 and TRBJ1-6 provide the parts outside the CDR3, is DVKVTQSSRYLVKRTGEKVFLECVQDMDHENMFWYRQDPGLGLRLIYFSYDVKMKEKGDIPEGYSVSREKKERFSLILESASTNQTSMYLCASSRRGSPLHFGNGTRLTVT.

V usage is TRBV6-5 and J usage is TRBJ1-5; D not certain. Trimming shortened V by 0 bases and J by 5 bases, and 5 bases separated the two germline ends. The CDR3 runs 13 residues. Per the germline V gene, CDR1 is MNHEY and CDR2 is SVGAGI. This CDR3 is CASSYSLDQPQHF. The CDR3, as DNA: TGTGCCAGCAGTTACTCACTCGATCAGCCCCAGCATTTT.